This TCR beta chain appears in the sequencing data of a study of blood T cell repertoires in COVID-19. This CDR3 region has 16 residues. The V end was cut by 3 bases, the J end by 3 bases, with 14 bases between. Germline loops: CDR1 SNHLY, CDR2 FYNNEI. The protocol was immunoSEQ multiplex PCR, while the TCRdb copy is restricted to in-frame clones and leaves out a portion. The sample contains tens of thousands of clones, around 84% of which appear only once. The V call is TRBV2, the J call TRBJ1-4; D ambiguous. Sequencing was done on a sample of peripheral blood. The source is a man in his fifties or sixties with acute or convalescent COVID-19. Here the CDR3 reads CASSEVPRAANEKLFF. CDR3 in DNA: TGTGCCAGCAGTGAGGTCCCTAGAGCGGCTAATGAAAAACTGTTTTTT.